These 5 T cell receptor beta chains were sequenced from one sample in a study of shared clonotypes between healthy human individuals. Here immunoSEQ multiplex PCR was the method, and the copy in TCRdb shows in-frame clones only, minus some. The sample comprises some 2,500,000 clones, over 85% of which are singletons, and roughly 0.36% rests with the top ten. The specimen sequenced was naive CD4+ T cells from PBMCs. Subset noted: CD45RA+ positively selected. These receptor sequences come from a man aged 18 to 35 in good health. Some clones in this sample may be carry-over from other donors' samples.

V gene TRBV4-2 combines with J gene TRBJ1-5; D is undetermined. Germline CDR1 reads LGHNA; CDR2 reads YNFKEQ. V was cut by 3 bases and J by 1 base, with 10 bases left in between. There are 15 residues in the CDR3. The CDR3 reads CASSQTSSSNQPQHF. The CDR3 coding sequence is TGTGCCAGCAGCCAGACATCCTCAAGCAATCAGCCCCAGCATTTT.

The chain couples TRBV6-5 to TRBJ1-5; maybe TRBD1 (5 bases). The CDR3 runs 14 residues. Trimming removed 6 bases at V and 8 bases at J, with 17 bases between. Germline loops: CDR1 MNHEY, CDR2 SVGAGI. CDR3 loop: CASSPLGGSKPQHF. DNA of the CDR3: TGTGCCAGCAGCCCCTTGGGGGGAAGTAAGCCCCAGCATTTT.

This clone was seen a single time. The rearrangement links TRBV4-2 to TRBJ2-7; 7 bases are a match to TRBD2. After removal of 0 bases from V and 2 bases from J, the junction contained 4 bases not matched to a gene. The CDR3 spans 15 residues. In germline, CDR1 is LGHNA, CDR2 YNFKEQ. The CDR3 is CASSQDVRGTYEQYF. CDR3 nucleotides: TGTGCCAGCAGCCAAGATGTGCGGGGGACCTACGAGCAGTACTTC.

In its sample, this clone was seen a few times. The chain has TRBV18 and TRBJ1-1; TRBD1 agrees at 7 bases. The V gene end was trimmed by 3 bases and the J gene end by 0 bases; junction bases not matched to a gene: 10. CDR1 and CDR2 (germline): KGHSH, LQKENI. The CDR3 is 17 amino acids. The CDR3 nucleotides read TGTGCCAGCTCACCGGGCGGGACAGCGTCGATGAACACTGAAGCTTTCTTT. Its translation is CASSPGGTASMNTEAFF.

As concerns this clone: Other DNA variants within this sample encode the same CDR3. This rearrangement joins TRBV7-9 to TRBJ2-3; a possible D gene is TRBD1 (5 bases). Germline CDR1 and CDR2: SEHNR and FQNEAQ (reference sequence). Trimming left V 5 bases short and J 6 bases short, with 9 bases between. This CDR3 has 12 residues. The CDR3 spells CASSPAGDTQYF. CDR3 DNA sequence: TGTGCCAGCAGCCCGGCAGGGGATACGCAGTATTTT.